The 24 T cell receptor beta chains below all came from one sample that was sequenced in a study of blood T cell repertoires in COVID-19. Measured with immunoSEQ multiplex PCR; TCRdb has only the in-frame clones, and not every one. This sample carries 160,000 or so clones, roughly 88% of them seen once, and the ten largest clones take about 6.6%. Source material: PBMCs or T cells enriched from blood (not recorded which). All receptors come from a woman in her forties or fifties who had recovered from COVID-19.

This chain joins TRBV7-3 and TRBJ2-5, with TRBD2 identical over 9 bases. This CDR3 has 15 amino acids. Trimming removed 4 bases from V and 4 bases from J; junction bases left unmatched: 7. Germline V gives CDR1 SGHTA, CDR2 FQGTGA. This chain's CDR3 is CASSSAGGQGETQYF. DNA for the CDR3: TGTGCCAGCAGCTCAGCGGGGGGCCAAGGAGAGACCCAGTACTTC.

This clone was counted a single time. This chain connects TRBV5-4 to TRBJ2-7, with 7 bases lining up with TRBD1. The CDR3 is 13 residues long. V shed 4 bases, J shed 2 bases, and the junction held 3 bases outside the gene matches. Germline V gene lookup returns CDR1 SGHNT and CDR2 YYREEE (reference sequence). Here the CDR3 reads CASSGTETYEQYF. For the CDR3, the DNA is TGTGCCAGCAGCGGGACAGAAACCTACGAGCAGTACTTC.

The chain joins TRBV24-1 to TRBJ2-2; 9 bases map to TRBD1. Germline V gives CDR1 KGHDR, CDR2 SFDVKD. Unmatched junction bases numbered 4, after V lost 5 bases and J lost 7 bases. The CDR3 has 14 amino acids. The CDR3 reads CATSGDRANGELFF. The CDR3 DNA reads as TGTGCCACCAGTGGGGACAGGGCGAACGGGGAGCTGTTTTTT.

The genes are TRBV18 and TRBJ2-3, with D possibly TRBD2 on 5 matching bases. V dropped 1 base and J dropped 5 bases, with 13 bases sitting between them. Germline V gene lookup returns CDR1 KGHSH and CDR2 LQKENI. This CDR3 is built from 15 residues. This CDR3 is CASSPQVSGQDTQYF. CDR3 nucleotide sequence: TGTGCCAGCTCACCACAAGTGAGCGGCCAAGATACGCAGTATTTT.

The chain has TRBV6-6 and TRBJ2-5; possible D gene TRBD1, 5 bases. The ends were cut back, 8 bases at V and 2 bases at J, with 15 bases in the middle. The CDR3 extends over 14 amino acids. CDR1 and CDR2 (germline): MNHNY, SVGAGI (reference sequence). CDR3 amino acids: CASAPSRVQETQYF. CDR3 DNA: TGTGCCAGCGCCCCATCCAGGGTTCAAGAGACCCAGTACTTC.

V gene TRBV5-4 combines with J gene TRBJ1-2; 10 positions agree with TRBD1. The CDR3 is 15 amino acids. The V gene end was trimmed by 2 bases and the J gene end by 8 bases; junction bases not matched to a gene: 9. Germline CDR1 SGHNT, CDR2 YYREEE (reference sequence). The CDR3 reads CASSFLDRGRQGYTF. The DNA of the CDR3 is TGTGCCAGCAGCTTTCTTGACAGGGGGCGCCAGGGCTACACCTTC.

The CDR3 loop is CASSELGQGRANQPQHF. The CDR3 coding sequence is TGTGCCAGCAGCGAACTAGGACAGGGGAGAGCCAATCAGCCCCAGCATTTT. This sequence joins TRBV5-6 and TRBJ1-5, with 9 nucleotides matching TRBD1. Germline values: CDR1 SGHDT, CDR2 YYEEEE. With V trimmed by 4 bases and J by 3 bases, 11 bases remained unmatched. The CDR3 length is 17 residues.

This clone has just a few counts. CDR3 nucleotides: TGTGCCAGTAGTATAGTGTGGCTAGCCCCCACAGATACGCAGTATTTT. Translated: CASSIVWLAPTDTQYF. The V and J genes are TRBV19 and TRBJ2-3, with D perhaps TRBD2 (5 bases). V was pared by 1 base and J by 2 bases, with 13 bases between. Germline V gene data show CDR1 as LNHDA and CDR2 as SQIVND (reference sequence). The length of the CDR3 is 16 residues.

The gene calls are TRBV19 and TRBJ2-6; 9 bases are a match to TRBD2. Trimming cost V 7 bases and J 0 bases; bases outside gene matches: 7. The CDR3 loop spans 17 amino acids. Germline CDR1 reads LNHDA; CDR2 reads SQIVND (reference sequence). The CDR3 reads CASTSAGLASGANVLTF. The CDR3 DNA sequence: TGTGCCAGTACCTCTGCGGGACTAGCCTCTGGGGCCAACGTCCTGACTTTC.

The rearrangement links TRBV6-2 or TRBV6-3 to TRBJ2-1; 11 positions match TRBD2. V gave up 7 bases and J gave up 3 bases; unmatched junction bases: 8. This CDR3 contains 16 residues. Germline V gene data show CDR1 as MNHEY and CDR2 as SVGEGT. This chain's CDR3 is CASTPRLAGSYNEQFF. The CDR3 nucleotides read TGTGCCAGCACCCCTAGACTAGCGGGGAGCTACAATGAGCAGTTCTTC.

This clone appeared a single time. This chain links TRBV19 with TRBJ2-3; D ambiguous. The germline V gene encodes CDR1 LNHDA and CDR2 SQIVND (reference sequence). The CDR3 is 12 residues long. V was cut by 7 bases and J by 8 bases, with 13 bases left in between. Here the CDR3 reads CASNRPLGTQYF. The CDR3 bases are TGTGCCAGTAACAGACCCCTGGGTACGCAGTATTTT.

The CDR3 coding sequence is TGTGCCAGCAGTTACGACTCAGGGACTAGCCCAGATACGCAGTATTTT. Encoded protein: CASSYDSGTSPDTQYF. V is TRBV6-5 and J is TRBJ2-3, with TRBD2 matching over 9 bases. This CDR3 is built from 16 residues. CDR1 MNHEY and CDR2 SVGAGI come from the germline V gene. Unmatched junction bases numbered 7, after V lost 2 bases and J lost 4 bases.

J is TRBJ1-5 and V is TRBV24-1; D possibly corresponds to TRBD1 (6 bases). CDR1 and CDR2 from the germline V gene are KGHDR and SFDVKD. The V and J ends lost 3 bases and 0 bases respectively, with 14 bases between them. CDR3 length: 17 residues. The CDR3 DNA reads TGTGCCACCAGTGATCCACGGACAGCCCCTAGCAATCAGCCCCAGCATTTT. It encodes CATSDPRTAPSNQPQHF.

V gene TRBV7-9 combines with J gene TRBJ2-1, with TRBD1 matching over 10 bases. V dropped 5 bases and J dropped 4; count of bases not matched to a gene: 11. CDR1 SEHNR and CDR2 FQNEAQ come from the germline V gene (reference sequence). The length of the CDR3 is 17 residues. CDR3 DNA: TGTGCCAGCAGCACAGCAACCGGGACAGGGGATTACAATGAGCAGTTCTTC. This gives the protein CASSTATGTGDYNEQFF.

The chain recombines TRBV5-4 with TRBJ1-1; D not certain. V was pared by 4 bases and J by 5 bases, with 21 bases between. Germline CDR1 SGHNT, CDR2 YYREEE (reference sequence). This CDR3 comprises 16 residues. CDR3 coding DNA: TGTGCCAGCAGCCCGCCGGGGTCCCCCGGAGGAACTGAAGCTTTCTTT. Amino acids: CASSPPGSPGGTEAFF.

This clone occurred a few times. The genes are TRBV6-5 and TRBJ1-5; D is undetermined. The V end was cut by 7 bases, the J end by 4 bases, with 11 bases between. The CDR3 has 13 residues. Germline V gives CDR1 MNHEY, CDR2 SVGAGI. The CDR3 reads CASISGGNQPQHF. The CDR3 nucleotides read TGTGCCAGCATCTCAGGAGGAAATCAGCCCCAGCATTTT.

The chain has TRBV7-3 and TRBJ2-6; no firm D call. Trimming took off 5 bases at V and 2 bases at J, with 10 bases between the two ends. The CDR3 runs 15 residues. Germline lookup yields CDR1 SGHTA and CDR2 FQGTGA. DNA of the CDR3: TGTGCCAGCAGCAACCGCCGGGCTGGGGCCAACGTCCTGACTTTC. Its protein product is CASSNRRAGANVLTF.

The chain employs TRBV3-1 (or the pseudogene TRBV3-2) and TRBJ1-6; 10 nucleotides align to TRBD1. Germline CDR1 LGHDT, CDR2 YNNKEL (reference sequence). Trimming removed 8 bases from V and 1 base from J; junction bases left unmatched: 5. The CDR3 runs to 16 residues. CDR3 amino acids: CASGRQGASYNSPLHF. The CDR3 DNA sequence: TGTGCCAGCGGAAGACAGGGGGCGTCCTATAATTCACCCCTCCACTTT.

The chain uses TRBV7-8 and TRBJ1-1; tentative D call: TRBD1 (6 bases). The V end was cut by 2 bases, the J end by 1 base, with 8 bases between. The germline V gene has CDR1 SGHVS and CDR2 FQNEAQ. The CDR3 length is 14 residues. In DNA form, the CDR3 reads TGTGCCAGCAGCTTACTACAGGGGAACACTGAAGCTTTCTTT. Translation gives CASSLLQGNTEAFF.

The CDR3 is CASSQGSTGELFF. The CDR3 region has the DNA TGTGCCAGCAGCCAAGGGAGCACCGGGGAGCTGTTTTTT. The genes are TRBV3-1 (or the pseudogene TRBV3-2) and TRBJ2-2; no definite D call. The CDR3 sequence is 13 residues long. Trimming took off 1 base at V and 4 bases at J, with 4 bases between the two ends. Germline CDR1 LGHDT, CDR2 YNNKEL (reference sequence).

This chain connects TRBV30 to TRBJ1-2; D remains unclear. Germline V gene lookup returns CDR1 GTSNPN and CDR2 SVGIG (reference sequence). There are 15 residues in the CDR3. Trimming shortened V by 0 bases and J by 6 bases, and 17 bases separated the two germline ends. The CDR3 region has the DNA TGTGCCTGGAGTGTACACCCCCGGGGTAGTGATGGCTACACCTTC. Encoded protein: CAWSVHPRGSDGYTF.

The rearrangement uses TRBV5-1 and TRBJ2-2; the D gene is possibly TRBD1 (6 bases). This CDR3 has 16 residues. Germline V lookup: CDR1 SGHRS, CDR2 YFSETQ. Trimming cost V 2 bases and J 4 bases, with 15 bases left between them. CDR3 nucleotides: TGCGCCAGCAGCTTTAGGGGGTACGACAGCACCGGGGAGCTGTTTTTT. Protein product: CASSFRGYDSTGELFF.

The chain joins TRBV13 to TRBJ1-1, with D maybe TRBD1 (5 bases). The V and J ends lost 7 bases and 5 bases respectively, with 26 bases between them. There are 17 residues in the CDR3. Germline V lookup: CDR1 PRHDT, CDR2 FYEKMQ (reference sequence). CDR3 loop: CASIRRAGVGVTTEAFF. The CDR3 DNA reads as TGTGCCAGCATAAGACGGGCGGGGGTTGGGGTAACAACTGAAGCTTTCTTT.

The rearrangement links TRBV18 to TRBJ1-2; D gene ambiguous. V was clipped by 2 bases and J by 8 bases, with 12 bases between them. CDR1 KGHSH and CDR2 LQKENI come from the germline V gene. This CDR3 contains 13 residues. The CDR3 DNA reads TGTGCCAGCTCACCAGAGGTCCGTGAAGGCTACACCTTC. Its protein is CASSPEVREGYTF.